The 15 T cell receptor beta chains in this list originate from one sample, sequenced in a study of identifying expanded T cells in peripheral blood (dated by TCRdb to the late 2010s). The library was obtained by the immunoSEQ multiplex PCR assay. Imported from immuneACCESS, the table was reduced by TCRdb to in-frame sequences with V and J called. These copies leave out some clones; in studies compared against another copy, an unresolved V gene accounts for under half, and the cause of the remainder is not known. The sample table records about 130,000 clones; about 86% of these occur just once. Jointly, the top ten make up around 8.2% of the sample. Sample: blood. These receptor sequences come from a person between 18 and 69 years old in good health.

J is TRBJ2-1 and V is TRBV5-8; 14 nucleotides agree with TRBD2. This CDR3 has 19 amino acids. J lost 12 bases, V lost 4 bases, and 21 bases had no gene match. CDR1 and CDR2 (germline): SGHTS, YDEGEE. CDR3 sequence reads: CASSPSATSGRAGLGRQFF. The CDR3, as DNA: TGTGCCAGCAGCCCGTCCGCGACTAGCGGGAGGGCCGGGCTGGGGCGGCAGTTCTTC.

This chain joins TRBV10-3 and TRBJ2-3, with D tentatively TRBD2 (5 bases). The germline V and J ends were trimmed by 6 bases and 3 bases, with 16 bases remaining between them. The germline CDR1 and CDR2 sequences are ENHRY and SYGVKD. This CDR3 is built from 15 residues. The CDR3 here is CAIREDSSRTDTQYF. The DNA for the CDR3 is TGTGCCATCAGGGAGGACTCGAGCAGAACAGATACGCAGTATTTT.

V and J are TRBV28 and TRBJ1-1; D might be TRBD1 (6 bases). Germline loops: CDR1 MDHEN, CDR2 SYDVKM. CDR3 length: 15 amino acids. Trimming stripped 6 bases from V and 3 bases from J, with 17 bases between. This CDR3 is CASRLRRGWDTEAFF. The CDR3 DNA sequence: TGTGCCAGCAGGCTTCGGAGGGGGTGGGACACTGAAGCTTTCTTT.

This chain connects TRBV4-3 to TRBJ1-3, with D hard to call. The V end was cut by 0 bases, the J end by 6 bases, with 18 bases between. The CDR3 is 17 amino acids. CDR1 is LGHNA and CDR2 is YSLEER in the germline V gene. This CDR3 reads CASSQDVRHIMKNTIYF. The CDR3 coding sequence is TGCGCCAGCAGCCAAGACGTACGACACATAATGAAAAACACCATATATTTT.

The chain is built from TRBV19 and TRBJ2-3; D possibly corresponds to TRBD1 (6 bases). The CDR3 is made up of 14 amino acids. Deletions cut 6 bases from V and 2 bases from J, with 12 bases between. Germline V CDR1 and CDR2: LNHDA, SQIVND (reference sequence). The CDR3 DNA sequence: TGTGCCAGTAGGAACCGGGACACCACAGATACGCAGTATTTT. Translating gives CASRNRDTTDTQYF.

The chain links TRBV5-1 to TRBJ2-7; 12 bases are shared with TRBD2. CDR1 is SGHRS, CDR2 YFSETQ, per germline. Trimming removed 0 bases from V and 6 bases from J; junction bases left unmatched: 7. CDR3 length: 16 residues. In DNA, the CDR3 is TGCGCCAGCAGCTTGGCGCTAGCGGGAGGGCCTGGCGAGCAGTACTTC. It specifies CASSLALAGGPGEQYF.

J is TRBJ2-3 and V is TRBV10-1, with 11 bases fitting TRBD2. This CDR3 is built from 15 residues. Trimming took 5 bases from V and 6 from J; bases not matched to a gene: 7. Germline V gives CDR1 WNHNN, CDR2 SYGVQD (reference sequence). CDR3 sequence (DNA): TGCGCCAGCAGTCGTAGCGGGAGGGCCGCCGATACGCAGTATTTT. It yields the protein CASSRSGRAADTQYF.

The chain uses TRBV7-9 and TRBJ2-5; 15 bases are a match to TRBD2. Looked up from germline, CDR1 is SEHNR and CDR2 is FQNEAQ (reference sequence). This CDR3 is 16 amino acids long. V was pared by 5 bases and J by 5 bases, with 6 bases of the junction left unmatched. CDR3 sequence reads: CASSGLAGGPKETQYF. For the CDR3, the DNA is TGTGCCAGCAGCGGACTAGCGGGGGGGCCTAAGGAGACCCAGTACTTC.

This chain uses TRBV14 with TRBJ2-7, with D unresolved. Germline lookup yields CDR1 SGHDN and CDR2 FVKESK. Trimming pared 3 bases from V and 2 bases from J, leaving 8 bases between. The CDR3 spans 13 residues. CDR3 protein: CASSHSNAYEQYF. CDR3 nucleotides: TGTGCCAGCAGCCATTCTAATGCCTACGAGCAGTACTTC.

The rearrangement uses TRBV5-6 and TRBJ1-1, with a tentative D call TRBD1 (5 bases). The germline V and J ends were trimmed by 4 bases and 3 bases, with 13 bases remaining between them. The CDR3 contains 14 residues. Germline CDR1 is SGHDT and CDR2 is YYEEEE. CDR3 region: CASSPTGGDTEAFF. The CDR3 coding sequence is TGTGCCAGCAGCCCCACGGGGGGAGACACTGAAGCTTTCTTT.

The CDR3 spells CAIRPRLGQTGELFF. CDR3 coding DNA: TGTGCCATCAGACCTCGACTAGGACAGACCGGGGAGCTGTTTTTT. The chain recombines TRBV10-3 with TRBJ2-2; either TRBD1 or TRBD2 may fit D (6 bases each). CDR1 and CDR2 from the germline V gene are ENHRY and SYGVKD. This CDR3 spans 15 amino acids. Trimming took 6 bases from V and 5 from J, leaving 16 bases between them.

This chain joins TRBV4-1 and TRBJ2-7; 12 bases agree with TRBD1. The germline CDR1 and CDR2 sequences are MGHRA and YSYEKL. CDR3 size: 20 residues. V trimming: 1 base; J trimming: 4 bases; junction bases outside the gene matches: 17. The CDR3 here is CASSQAPLPGQGAKSYEQYF. In DNA, the CDR3 is TGCGCCAGCAGCCAAGCCCCACTCCCGGGACAGGGGGCGAAATCATACGAGCAGTACTTC.

The gene calls are TRBV2 and TRBJ1-1; 10 bases agree with TRBD1. V was clipped by 6 bases and J by 0 bases; unmatched bases: 7. This CDR3 spans 16 amino acids. From germline, CDR1 is SNHLY and CDR2 FYNNEI. The CDR3 nucleotides are TGTGCCAGCAGCGCCTTAGGACAGGGGGTGAACACTGAAGCTTTCTTT. Amino acids: CASSALGQGVNTEAFF.

In this sample, this clone turned up a few times. The gene calls are TRBV4-1 and TRBJ1-2; the D gene is possibly TRBD1 (5 bases). The V gene lost 2 bases and the J gene lost 5 bases, with 9 bases spanning the gap. Germline V gives CDR1 MGHRA, CDR2 YSYEKL. CDR3 length: 13 residues. The CDR3 DNA is TGCGCCAGCAGCCAAAGGGACGGTTATGGCTACACCTTC. It yields the protein CASSQRDGYGYTF.

The chain links TRBV9 to TRBJ2-1; D assignment may be TRBD1 or TRBD2 (5 bases each). This CDR3 region has 13 residues. Between the trimmed V and J ends, which lost 4 bases and 10 bases, there was a span of 15 bases. Germline CDR1 SGDLS, CDR2 YYNGEE. The CDR3 bases are TGTGCCAGCAGCTCCTTACCGGGACCAGAGCAGTTCTTC. This gives the protein CASSSLPGPEQFF.